This T cell receptor beta chain was retrieved from a study of blood T cell repertoires in COVID-19. Sequencing was performed with immunoSEQ multiplex PCR; in TCRdb, only in-frame clones are kept and a portion is missing. The sample has 150,000 to 180,000 clones, around 84% seen once. This CDR3 spans 15 amino acids. Germline CDR1 MNHEY, CDR2 SVGAGI. The V gene end was trimmed by 2 bases and the J gene end by 6 bases; junction bases not matched to a gene: 7. This chain connects TRBV6-5 to TRBJ1-2; 9 bases agree with TRBD1. The sample consisted of peripheral blood. The sequence was collected from a man older than 75 with acute or convalescent COVID-19. The CDR3: CASSYQGQGIDGYTF. Written as DNA, the CDR3 is TGTGCCAGCAGTTACCAGGGACAGGGTATCGATGGCTACACCTTC.